This TCR beta chain originates from a study of post-analysis software for immune sequencing data. Across the whole study: Recorded subtypes: relapsing-remitting, secondary progressive, progressive-relapsing; some patients unannotated.

In germline, CDR1 is SGHVS, CDR2 FQNEAQ. J gave up 6 bases and V 5 bases, and 5 bases lay outside the gene matches. This CDR3 spans 14 amino acids. The library was made from cDNA and included unique molecular identifiers. Out of about 0.9 to 10 million T cells, about 520,000 cDNA molecules were generated. One entry per CDR3 protein results from TCRdb running MiXCR on the PCR reads. The sample lists under 650,000 distinct CDR3 sequences, around 47% occurring once. Overall study results and limits: The authors found that F measure strongly co-clustered same-batch samples. Versus controls, multiple sclerosis patients showed significantly lower diversity (normalized Chao1). About five TRBV segments appeared more often in patients than in controls, and TRBV5-6, TRBV5-1 and TRBV20-1 were among these.

Concerning this clonotype itself: Its cognate antigen is unknown.

Sequenced: blood. The chain employs TRBV7-8 and TRBJ1-2; the match to TRBD1 covers 11 bases. The receptor was derived from a girl under 18 with multiple sclerosis. For the CDR3, the DNA is TGTGCCAGCAGCCTTTGGACAGGGGGCGATGGCTACACCTTC. Its translation: CASSLWTGGDGYTF.